Shown below are 15 T cell receptor beta chains from a single sample sequenced in a study of blood T cell repertoires in COVID-19. Generated by immunoSEQ multiplex PCR, the TCRdb table keeps only in-frame clones and is missing some. Of approximately 460,000 clones listed, 89% are singletons. The sample comprised peripheral blood. The receptor source for this set is a man between 18 and 35 years old with COVID-19, enrolled during active disease.

The chain has TRBV25-1 and TRBJ2-7; maybe TRBD2 (6 bases). Between the trimmed V and J ends, which lost 8 bases and 3 bases, there was a span of 20 bases. Germline V gene sequence: CDR1 MGHDK, CDR2 SYGVNS. The CDR3 totals 15 residues. CDR3 loop: CASGGSGEVGYEQYF. Written as DNA, the CDR3 is TGTGCCAGCGGGGGGTCCGGGGAGGTGGGCTACGAGCAGTACTTC.

The chain couples TRBV25-1 to TRBJ2-3; 10 bases are a match to TRBD2. Germline assignment: CDR1 MGHDK and CDR2 SYGVNS. V lost 6 bases to trimming and J lost 1 base; unmatched junction nucleotides: 4. CDR3 length: 15 amino acids. CDR3 sequence: CASSPLAGGTDTQYF. For the CDR3, the DNA is TGTGCCAGCAGCCCCCTAGCGGGAGGCACAGATACGCAGTATTTT.

The gene calls are TRBV9 and TRBJ1-6, with a possible D match to TRBD1 (6 bases). Trimming left V 2 bases short and J 15 bases short, with 30 bases between. Germline V gene lookup returns CDR1 SGDLS and CDR2 YYNGEE. The CDR3 totals 18 residues. The DNA for the CDR3 is TGTGCCAGCAGCGTTGGCACCCTGACGGATTTGGGACAAAATCTCCTCCACTTT. Translation gives CASSVGTLTDLGQNLLHF.

The chain carries TRBV6-5 and TRBJ2-1, with 8 positions matching TRBD2. The germline gives CDR1 MNHEY, CDR2 SVGAGI. The CDR3 is 14 residues long. V shed 7 bases, J shed 1 base, and the junction held 3 bases outside the gene matches. Here the CDR3 reads CASTRLASYNEQFF. Here the CDR3 DNA reads TGTGCCAGCACTAGACTAGCGTCCTACAATGAGCAGTTCTTC.

This clone was recorded once. The chain has TRBV12-3 or TRBV12-4 and TRBJ2-1, with D unclear. V lost 2 bases and J lost 9, with 5 bases in between. The length of the CDR3 is 11 residues. This CDR3 reads CASSLTSEQFF. Written as DNA, the CDR3 is TGTGCCAGCAGTTTAACCAGTGAGCAGTTCTTC.

The chain joins TRBV9 to TRBJ1-1; no clear D gene. The CDR3 runs to 13 residues. Germline V CDR1 and CDR2: SGDLS, YYNGEE. Trimming removed 5 bases at V and 1 base at J, with 9 bases between. The CDR3 sequence: CASSEGANTEAFF. As DNA, the CDR3 is TGTGCCAGCAGTGAAGGAGCGAACACTGAAGCTTTCTTT.

The V gene is TRBV6-1, the J gene TRBJ1-6, with 9 bases identical to TRBD1. The CDR3 runs to 16 residues. CDR1 is MNHNS and CDR2 is SASEGT in the germline V gene. Trimming at V came to 3 bases and at J to 8 bases, leaving 8 bases not matched to a gene. The CDR3 reads CASSDAGTGLHSPLHF. Written as DNA, the CDR3 is TGTGCCAGCAGTGACGCCGGGACAGGGCTTCATTCACCCCTCCACTTT.

V usage is TRBV27 and J usage is TRBJ1-2, with 11 bases aligning to TRBD1. The germline V gene encodes CDR1 MNHEY and CDR2 SMNVEV (reference sequence). This CDR3 has 14 residues. V gave up 3 bases and J gave up 7 bases; unmatched junction bases: 4. The CDR3 reads CASSFSGTGGGYTF. CDR3 nucleotides: TGTGCCAGCAGTTTTTCCGGGACAGGGGGTGGCTACACCTTC.

J is TRBJ1-5 and V is TRBV6-5, with D perhaps TRBD1 (5 bases). V was pared by 2 bases and J by 5 bases, with 10 bases between. CDR1 is MNHEY, CDR2 SVGAGI, per germline. The CDR3 covers 14 residues. The CDR3 nucleotides read TGTGCCAGCAGTTACGGGCAGGGCCATCAGCCCCAGCATTTT. It is translated as CASSYGQGHQPQHF.

This clone showed up just a few times. J is TRBJ1-2 and V is TRBV6-4; tentative D call: TRBD1 (5 bases). Germline V gene sequence: CDR1 MRHNA, CDR2 SNTAGT. The CDR3 is 14 amino acids. Trimming stripped 3 bases from V and 7 bases from J, with 15 bases between. Written as DNA, the CDR3 is TGTGCCAGCAGTGAGTCCAGAGCCGGGGGTGGCTACACCTTC. Translation gives CASSESRAGGGYTF.

Of note for this clone: This same CDR3 is encoded by further DNA sequences in the sample. The gene calls are TRBV7-9 and TRBJ2-7, with D perhaps matching TRBD1 (6 bases). V lost 2 bases to trimming and J lost 1 base, with 9 bases between them. The CDR3 spans 14 residues. Germline V gene lookup returns CDR1 SEHNR and CDR2 FQNEAQ (reference sequence). The CDR3 region has the DNA TGTGCCAGCAGCTTACAGGGGTATTCCTACGAGCAGTACTTC. Encoded protein: CASSLQGYSYEQYF.

J is TRBJ2-2 and V is TRBV7-9, with 7 bases lining up with TRBD2. This CDR3 comprises 17 residues. Germline trimming cut 6 bases from V and 7 bases from J; bases unmatched to any gene: 17. Germline CDR1 SEHNR, CDR2 FQNEAQ (reference sequence). In nucleotides, the CDR3 is TGTGCCAGCAGTTCATTTATAGGCGGGAGTACCATCGGGGAGCTGTTTTTT. Translation: CASSSFIGGSTIGELFF. Full variable domain (rest looked up from reference TRBV7-9 and TRBJ2-2): DTGVSQNPRHKITKRGQNVTFRCDPISEHNRLYWYRQTLGQGPEFLTYFQNEAQLEKSRLLSDRFSAERPKGSFSTLEIQRTEQGDSAMYLCASSSFIGGSTIGELFFGEGSRLTVL.

The V and J genes are TRBV2 and TRBJ2-7; D perhaps matches TRBD2 (11 bases). CDR3 length: 23 residues. The V gene's germline CDR1 is SNHLY and CDR2 FYNNEI. Between the trimmed V and J ends, which lost 7 bases and 0 bases, there was a span of 40 bases. CDR3 region: CASIRAPGQGSSGRAVDSYEQYF. Written as DNA, the CDR3 is TGTGCCAGCATCCGCGCACCGGGACAGGGGAGTAGCGGGAGGGCCGTGGACTCCTACGAGCAGTACTTC.

The chain joins TRBV28 to TRBJ1-6; 7 bases agree with TRBD1. Germline loops: CDR1 MDHEN, CDR2 SYDVKM. J was trimmed by 5 bases and V by 6 bases; bases with no gene match: 4. The CDR3 has 14 amino acids. The CDR3 loop reads CASRPDRDNSPLHF. CDR3 coding DNA: TGTGCCAGCAGACCCGACAGGGATAATTCACCCCTCCACTTT.

Only a few counts were recorded for this clone. V usage is TRBV12-3 or TRBV12-4 and J usage is TRBJ1-1; D not resolved. This CDR3 spans 13 amino acids. V was clipped by 6 bases and J by 7 bases, with 15 bases between them. The CDR3 DNA is TGTGCCAGCAGCCCCCAGCAGGTGCATGAAGCTTTCTTT. The encoded protein is CASSPQQVHEAFF.